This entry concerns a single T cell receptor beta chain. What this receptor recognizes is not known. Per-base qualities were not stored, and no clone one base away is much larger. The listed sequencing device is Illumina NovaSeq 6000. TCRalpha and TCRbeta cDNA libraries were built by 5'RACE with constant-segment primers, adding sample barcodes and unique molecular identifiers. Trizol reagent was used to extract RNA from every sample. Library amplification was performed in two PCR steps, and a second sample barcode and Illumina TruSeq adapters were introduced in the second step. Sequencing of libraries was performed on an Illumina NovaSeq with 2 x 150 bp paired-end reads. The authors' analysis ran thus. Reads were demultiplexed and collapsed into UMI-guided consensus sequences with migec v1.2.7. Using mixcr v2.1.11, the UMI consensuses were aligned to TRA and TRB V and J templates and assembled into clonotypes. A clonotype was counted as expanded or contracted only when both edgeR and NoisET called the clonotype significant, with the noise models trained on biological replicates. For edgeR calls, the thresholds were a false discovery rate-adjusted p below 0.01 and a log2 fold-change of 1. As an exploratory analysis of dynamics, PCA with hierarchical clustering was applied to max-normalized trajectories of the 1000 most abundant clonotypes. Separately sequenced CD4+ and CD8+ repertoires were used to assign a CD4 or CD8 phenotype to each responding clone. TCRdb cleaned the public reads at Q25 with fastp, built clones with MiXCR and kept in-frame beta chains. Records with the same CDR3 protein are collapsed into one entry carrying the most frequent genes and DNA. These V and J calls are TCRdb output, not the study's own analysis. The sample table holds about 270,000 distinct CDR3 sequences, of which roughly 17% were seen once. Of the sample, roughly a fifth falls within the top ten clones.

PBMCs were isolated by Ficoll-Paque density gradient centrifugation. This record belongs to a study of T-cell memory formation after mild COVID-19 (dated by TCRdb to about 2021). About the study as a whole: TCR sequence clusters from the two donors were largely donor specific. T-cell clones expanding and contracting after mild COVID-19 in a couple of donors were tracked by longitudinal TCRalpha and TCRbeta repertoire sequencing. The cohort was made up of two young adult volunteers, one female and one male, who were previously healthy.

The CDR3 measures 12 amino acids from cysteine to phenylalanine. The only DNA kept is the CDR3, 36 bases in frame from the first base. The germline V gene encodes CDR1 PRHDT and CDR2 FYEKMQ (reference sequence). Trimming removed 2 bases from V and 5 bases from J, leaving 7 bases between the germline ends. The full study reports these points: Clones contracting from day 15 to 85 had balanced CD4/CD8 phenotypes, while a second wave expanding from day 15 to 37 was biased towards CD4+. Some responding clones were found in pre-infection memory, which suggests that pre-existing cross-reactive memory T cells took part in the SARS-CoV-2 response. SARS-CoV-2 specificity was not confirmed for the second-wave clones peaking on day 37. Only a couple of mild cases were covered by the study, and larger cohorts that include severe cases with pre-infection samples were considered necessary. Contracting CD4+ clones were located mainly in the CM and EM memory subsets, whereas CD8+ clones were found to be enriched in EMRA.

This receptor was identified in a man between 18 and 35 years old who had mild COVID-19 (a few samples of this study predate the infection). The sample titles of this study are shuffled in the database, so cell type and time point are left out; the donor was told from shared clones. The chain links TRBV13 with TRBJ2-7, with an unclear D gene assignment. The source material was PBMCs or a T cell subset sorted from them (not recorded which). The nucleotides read TGTGCCAGCAGCTTATTACGGAACGAGCAGTACTTC. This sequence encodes CASSLLRNEQYF.